Following are 9 T cell receptor beta chains from one sample sequenced in a study of patients and donors after allogeneic stem cell transplantation. MiXCR was run by TCRdb on the RT-PCR reads, yielding one entry per CDR3 protein. The sample comprises some 960,000 distinct CDR3 sequences, under 20% of which are singletons, and 5% to 6.5% rests with the top ten. Sequencing was performed on blood, either unsorted or a sorted T cell fraction (not recorded which). These receptors were collected from a human donor who was either an allogeneic HSCT recipient or a stem cell or donor lymphocyte infusion donor (not recorded which). It is not recorded whose cells these are; they may come from a transplant donor.

This chain connects TRBV29-1 to TRBJ1-2; D is perhaps TRBD1 (6 bases). Between the trimmed V and J ends, which lost 1 base and 3 bases, there was a span of 12 bases. CDR1 SQVTM and CDR2 ANQGSEA come from the germline V gene. CDR3 length: 14 amino acids. The DNA of the CDR3 is TGCAGCGTTGAAGGGGGCTCAGGGGACTATGGCTACACCTTC. This translates into CSVEGGSGDYGYTF.

The chain uses TRBV20-1 and TRBJ2-3, with a tentative D call TRBD1 (7 bases). This CDR3 region has 13 residues. V was cut by 6 bases and J by 1 base, with 11 bases left in between. Looked up from germline, CDR1 is DFQATT and CDR2 is SNEGSKA (reference sequence). CDR3 DNA: TGCAGTGCCAGGGGGGCCGGCACAGATACGCAGTATTTT. Protein product: CSARGAGTDTQYF.

The chain has TRBV18 and TRBJ1-2, with D unresolved. Germline V gene sequence: CDR1 KGHSH, CDR2 LQKENI. The CDR3 length is 16 residues. Trimming removed 2 bases from V and 1 base from J, with 14 bases in between. The CDR3 spells CASSPAPALFNYGYTF. CDR3 DNA sequence: TGTGCCAGCTCACCAGCGCCAGCGTTATTTAACTATGGCTACACCTTC.

This clonotype turned up a few times. V and J are TRBV5-1 and TRBJ2-7; 8 nucleotides match TRBD2. J was trimmed by 1 base and V by 2 bases; bases with no gene match: 5. The CDR3 sequence is 15 residues long. Germline assignment: CDR1 SGHRS and CDR2 YFSETQ. As DNA, the CDR3 is TGCGCCAGCAGCTTCCGAGCGGGGGAGTCCTACGAGCAGTACTTC. Encoded protein: CASSFRAGESYEQYF.

A remark on this clonotype: Germline is not matched at one junction end, which may reflect a read error. This chain connects TRBV7-7 to TRBJ2-5, with D possibly matching TRBD1 (5 bases). CDR1 and CDR2 (germline): SSHAT, FNYEAQ (reference sequence). The CDR3 consists of 16 residues. CDR3 region: CASTFLDSPGRETQYF. In DNA form, the CDR3 reads TGTGCTAGCACCTTTCTTGACAGCCCTGGGCGAGAGACCCAGTACTTC. The complete variable domain, with remaining parts taken from reference TRBV7-7 and TRBJ2-5, reads GAGVSQSPRYKVTKRGQDVTLRCDPISSHATLYWYQQALGQGPEFLTYFNYEAQPDKSGLPSDRFSAERPEGSISTLTIQRTEQRDSAMYRCASTFLDSPGRETQYFGPGTRLLVL.

The chain uses TRBV7-9 and TRBJ1-1, with a weak D call TRBD1 (6 bases). Germline CDR1 SEHNR, CDR2 FQNEAQ (reference sequence). V was clipped by 5 bases and J by 4 bases, with 17 bases between them. CDR3 size: 15 residues. The CDR3 nucleotides are TGTGCCAGCAGCAACCAGCAAGGGACATCCACTGAAGCTTTCTTT. Amino acids: CASSNQQGTSTEAFF.

This rearrangement joins TRBV11-2 to TRBJ1-5; 9 bases align to TRBD1. This CDR3 is built from 14 residues. Germline-derived CDR1 and CDR2 are SGHAT and FQNNGV. V trimming: 5 bases; J trimming: 4 bases; junction bases outside the gene matches: 3. CDR3 sequence: CASSRGTGNQPQHF. Here the CDR3 DNA reads TGTGCCAGCAGCCGAGGGACAGGGAATCAGCCCCAGCATTTT.

This clonotype was counted many times. The J gene is TRBJ2-1, the V gene TRBV20-1; 7 bases map to TRBD2. Germline V CDR1 and CDR2: DFQATT, SNEGSKA (reference sequence). J was trimmed by 2 bases and V by 3 bases; bases with no gene match: 7. CDR3 length: 15 amino acids. CDR3 sequence: CSASSTSRAYNEQFF. The CDR3 bases are TGCAGTGCTAGTTCGACTAGCAGGGCCTACAATGAGCAGTTCTTC.

The rearrangement uses TRBV18 and TRBJ2-7; D perhaps matches TRBD1 (5 bases). Per the germline V gene, CDR1 is KGHSH and CDR2 is LQKENI. CDR3 length: 13 residues. The V end was cut by 0 bases, the J end by 7 bases, with 10 bases between. In DNA form, the CDR3 reads TGTGCCAGCTCACCACCAGAAAGGACAGAGCAGTACTTC. It specifies CASSPPERTEQYF.